These 31 T cell receptor beta chains came from one sample sequenced in a study of blood T cells in healthy people across ages. It was with a sample-barcoded 5' primer and a J-beta primer mix that a second PCR of roughly 6 to 12 cycles was run. Each CDR3 protein is one row after TCRdb ran MiXCR on the 5' RACE reads. In the table there are over 600,000 distinct CDR3 sequences, under 25% of which are singletons. Material for sequencing was blood. The origin of the receptors is a man aged 65 to 79 in good health.

Notes on this clonotype: Germline is not matched at one junction end, which may reflect a read error. The V and J genes are TRBV2 and TRBJ2-5, with TRBD2 identical over 7 bases. The CDR3 has 14 amino acids. Germline V gives CDR1 SNHLY, CDR2 FYNNEI. The CDR3 sequence: CASTEAAGVETQYF. CDR3 coding DNA: TGTGCCAGCACTGAAGCGGCGGGAGTGGAGACCCAGTACTTC.

The V and J genes are TRBV12-3 or TRBV12-4 and TRBJ2-1; TRBD2 agrees at 9 bases. The CDR3 sequence is 17 residues long. Trimming removed 3 bases from V and 0 bases from J; junction bases left unmatched: 6. CDR3 DNA sequence: TGTGCCAGCAGTTTTGGAGCGGGAGGTAGCTCCTACAATGAGCAGTTCTTC. This encodes CASSFGAGGSSYNEQFF.

The chain employs TRBV20-1 and TRBJ2-7, with 14 bases that match TRBD2. The V gene's germline CDR1 is DFQATT and CDR2 SNEGSKA (reference sequence). The CDR3 runs 15 residues. V lost 0 bases and J lost 5; bases outside the gene matches: 3. The CDR3 sequence is CSAREGTSGRNEQYF. The CDR3, as DNA: TGCAGTGCTAGAGAGGGGACTAGCGGGAGAAACGAGCAGTACTTC.

This clonotype has at least ten counts. This chain connects TRBV24-1 to TRBJ1-1; D gene unclear. The ends were cut back, 1 base at V and 1 base at J, with 12 bases in the middle. The CDR3 is 16 residues long. Germline V CDR1 and CDR2: KGHDR, SFDVKD. CDR3 nucleotides: TGTGCCACCAGTGATTTAGGAAGGAGGACGAACACTGAAGCTTTCTTT. Its translation is CATSDLGRRTNTEAFF.

This clonotype was counted a few times. The genes are TRBV5-1 and TRBJ1-4; D remains ambiguous. This CDR3 is 16 amino acids long. Germline CDR1 and CDR2: SGHRS and YFSETQ. Trimming took 0 bases from V and 5 from J, leaving 14 bases between them. The CDR3 is CASSLGRGSPNEKLFF. As DNA, the CDR3 is TGCGCCAGCAGCTTGGGACGCGGCAGTCCGAATGAAAAACTGTTTTTT.

The chain combines TRBV19 with TRBJ2-4; the D is unclear. Per germline, CDR1 LNHDA and CDR2 SQIVND (reference sequence). V lost 2 bases and J 3 bases, leaving 17 bases between the germline ends. CDR3 length: 17 residues. The CDR3 here is CASSIFLSGQIKNIQYF. In DNA, the CDR3 is TGTGCCAGTAGTATATTCCTCTCTGGGCAGATCAAAAACATTCAGTACTTC.

This clonotype appeared a few times. This chain uses TRBV11-2 with TRBJ2-1, with 7 nucleotides matching TRBD1. Germline V lookup: CDR1 SGHAT, CDR2 FQNNGV. CDR3 size: 15 residues. V gave up 5 bases and J gave up 4 bases; unmatched junction bases: 8. CDR3 DNA: TGTGCCAGCAGCCCCGACGGGACAGCATACAATGAGCAGTTCTTC. This codes for CASSPDGTAYNEQFF.

This clonotype was counted between two and nine times. This chain links TRBV7-6 with TRBJ2-3; the match to TRBD2 covers 12 bases. Trimming at V came to 1 base and at J to 5 bases, leaving 4 bases not matched to a gene. Germline V gives CDR1 SGHVS, CDR2 FNYEAQ. This CDR3 spans 16 amino acids. In DNA form, the CDR3 reads TGTGCCAGCAGCTTAGGCCTAGCGGGAGGGAAAGATACGCAGTATTTT. It translates to CASSLGLAGGKDTQYF. Variable domain in full (rest from reference TRBV7-6 and TRBJ2-3): GAGVSQSPRYKVTKRGQDVALRCDPISGHVSLYWYRQALGQGPEFLTYFNYEAQQDKSGLPNDRFSAERPEGSISTLTIQRTEQRDSAMYRCASSLGLAGGKDTQYFGPGTRLTVL.

This clonotype was counted between two and nine times. CDR3 residues: CASSPLNLGPREQFF. The CDR3 bases are TGTGCCAGCAGCCCCCTGAATCTTGGGCCTCGTGAGCAGTTCTTC. V and J are TRBV11-2 and TRBJ2-1; D uncertain. Per germline, CDR1 SGHAT and CDR2 FQNNGV. CDR3 length: 15 amino acids. Between the trimmed V and J ends, which lost 5 bases and 9 bases, there was a span of 20 bases.

The chain joins TRBV7-8 to TRBJ1-1, with 7 bases aligning to TRBD1. This CDR3 spans 15 amino acids. Germline loops: CDR1 SGHVS, CDR2 FQNEAQ. V was clipped by 3 bases and J by 1 base; unmatched bases: 5. The CDR3, as DNA: TGTGCCAGCAGCTTTCGACAGGGACCGAACACTGAAGCTTTCTTT. It encodes CASSFRQGPNTEAFF.

This clonotype appeared a few times. The chain joins TRBV3-1 to TRBJ2-7; D is uncertain. V was clipped by 8 bases and J by 2 bases, with 10 bases between them. CDR3 size: 12 residues. Germline V CDR1 and CDR2: LGHDT, YNNKEL (reference sequence). The DNA for the CDR3 is TGTGCCAGCCTACGAGGTACCTACGAGCAGTACTTC. Encoded protein: CASLRGTYEQYF.

This clonotype came up a few times. This chain uses TRBV20-1 with TRBJ2-7; D may be TRBD2 (5 bases). The CDR3 is 13 amino acids. CDR1 DFQATT and CDR2 SNEGSKA come from the germline V gene (reference sequence). The V and J ends lost 0 bases and 3 bases respectively, with 9 bases between them. The DNA of the CDR3 is TGCAGTGCTAGAGATGAGCGGAACTACGAGCAGTACTTC. It is translated as CSARDERNYEQYF.

The genes are TRBV11-2 and TRBJ2-5, with 10 positions matching TRBD2. This CDR3 spans 17 amino acids. Unmatched junction bases numbered 5, after V lost 0 bases and J lost 1 base. Per the germline V gene, CDR1 is SGHAT and CDR2 is FQNNGV. The CDR3 coding sequence is TGTGCCAGCAGCTTAGATGTAGGACTAGCGGCCCAAGAGACCCAGTACTTC. It is translated as CASSLDVGLAAQETQYF.

The sample holds a few counts of this clonotype. J is TRBJ2-1 and V is TRBV24-1; perhaps TRBD2 as D (5 bases). Germline CDR1 is KGHDR and CDR2 is SFDVKD. Trimming pared 0 bases from V and 12 bases from J, leaving 5 bases between. The CDR3 runs to 11 residues. The CDR3 loop is CATSDLRGQFF. DNA of the CDR3: TGTGCCACCAGTGATTTGCGGGGGCAGTTCTTC.

This clonotype was observed a handful of times. The V gene is TRBV15, the J gene TRBJ2-5; D possibly corresponds to TRBD2 (6 bases). This CDR3 spans 14 amino acids. Germline V gene sequence: CDR1 LNHNV, CDR2 YYDKDF (reference sequence). V lost 3 bases to trimming and J lost 0 bases, with 8 bases between them. The CDR3 spells CATSSRGNQETQYF. The CDR3 nucleotides are TGTGCCACCAGCAGCCGCGGGAACCAAGAGACCCAGTACTTC.

The chain joins TRBV6-5 to TRBJ2-1; 8 bases align to TRBD2. The CDR3 extends over 15 amino acids. V lost 0 bases, J lost 8 bases, and 6 bases stayed unmatched. Germline V gene lookup returns CDR1 MNHEY and CDR2 SVGAGI. Here the CDR3 reads CASSYSAGEGDEQFF. CDR3 nucleotide sequence: TGTGCCAGCAGTTACTCAGCGGGAGAGGGGGATGAGCAGTTCTTC.

This clonotype was counted only a few times. This sequence joins TRBV20-1 and TRBJ1-5; unclear D gene. This CDR3 has 14 residues. Germline values: CDR1 DFQATT, CDR2 SNEGSKA (reference sequence). V lost 3 bases and J 4 bases, leaving 13 bases between the germline ends. The CDR3 DNA sequence: TGCAGTGCTAGCACGGGGATTGGGAATCAGCCCCAGCATTTT. Encoded protein: CSASTGIGNQPQHF.

This rearrangement joins TRBV6-2 or TRBV6-3 to TRBJ1-1, with D hard to call. The CDR3 sequence is 14 residues long. CDR1 and CDR2 (germline): MNHEY, SVGEGT. V was cut by 5 bases and J by 3 bases, with 13 bases left in between. The CDR3 DNA follows: TGTGCCAGCAGTCGCCCGGGTCAGTACACTGAAGCTTTCTTT. Amino acid sequence: CASSRPGQYTEAFF.

The chain recombines TRBV7-6 with TRBJ2-7, with D maybe TRBD2 (6 bases). Germline CDR1 is SGHVS and CDR2 is FNYEAQ. Trimming pared 5 bases from V and 6 bases from J, leaving 14 bases between. The CDR3 length is 13 residues. CDR3: CASSPGLETEQYF. The DNA of the CDR3 is TGTGCCAGCAGCCCGGGACTGGAGACCGAGCAGTACTTC.

This clonotype was counted a few times. The J gene is TRBJ2-5, the V gene TRBV20-1, with 12 bases identical to TRBD1. CDR1 DFQATT and CDR2 SNEGSKA come from the germline V gene (reference sequence). V was clipped by 1 base and J by 5 bases; unmatched bases: 5. The CDR3 spans 15 residues. This chain's CDR3 is CSARVGTGGWETQYF. The CDR3 region has the DNA TGCAGTGCTAGAGTAGGGACAGGGGGCTGGGAGACCCAGTACTTC.

This clonotype was seen a handful of times. This chain uses TRBV20-1 with TRBJ1-1; no clear D gene. Per germline, CDR1 DFQATT and CDR2 SNEGSKA (reference sequence). V lost 2 bases and J lost 3, with 10 bases in between. The CDR3 covers 13 residues. CDR3 bases: TGCAGTGCTAGAAGGGAATTAGACACTGAAGCTTTCTTT. This sequence encodes CSARRELDTEAFF.

This clonotype was recorded a few times. J is TRBJ2-4 and V is TRBV28; 13 bases fit TRBD2. This CDR3 has 18 amino acids. V shed 2 bases, J shed 1 base, and the junction held 5 bases outside the gene matches. Germline V gives CDR1 MDHEN, CDR2 SYDVKM. The CDR3 bases are TGTGCCAGCAGTTTACGGGAGACTAGCGGGAGGGCCAAAAACATTCAGTACTTC. This sequence encodes CASSLRETSGRAKNIQYF.

The chain carries TRBV20-1 and TRBJ1-2, with D possibly TRBD1 on 6 matching bases. The germline gives CDR1 DFQATT, CDR2 SNEGSKA (reference sequence). The length of the CDR3 is 13 residues. V lost 6 bases to trimming and J lost 8 bases, with 19 bases between them. In DNA, the CDR3 is TGCAGTGCCCAGCCCGGGACAAAAGAAGGCTACACCTTC. The encoded protein is CSAQPGTKEGYTF.

This clonotype has only a few counts. The V gene is TRBV20-1, the J gene TRBJ2-5, with 8 bases aligning to TRBD2. Gene TRBJ2-1 matches the end of the DNA better, so the J call may be wrong. This CDR3 comprises 12 residues. CDR1 and CDR2 (germline): DFQATT, SNEGSKA (reference sequence). The CDR3 DNA reads TGCGGGACTAGACGACGTGGGAATGAGCAGTTCTTC. Protein product: CGTRRRGNEQFF.

This clonotype showed up just a few times. The chain links TRBV20-1 to TRBJ2-7; 10 positions agree with TRBD1. V lost 0 bases, J lost 2 bases, and 7 bases stayed unmatched. CDR3 length: 16 residues. The germline gives CDR1 DFQATT, CDR2 SNEGSKA (reference sequence). CDR3: CSARDGRDRGPYEQYF. CDR3 bases: TGCAGTGCTAGAGATGGGCGGGACAGGGGCCCCTACGAGCAGTACTTC.

J is TRBJ2-5 and V is TRBV9; D is unresolved. The germline gives CDR1 SGDLS, CDR2 YYNGEE. Trimming left V 3 bases short and J 1 base short, with 13 bases between. The CDR3 has 15 residues. The chain's CDR3 is CASSGSGGSQETQYF. In DNA form, the CDR3 reads TGTGCCAGCAGCGGGTCTGGCGGCTCCCAAGAGACCCAGTACTTC. Full variable domain (rest looked up from reference TRBV9 and TRBJ2-5): DSGVTQTPKHLITATGQRVTLRCSPRSGDLSVYWYQQSLDQGLQFLIQYYNGEERAKGNILERFSAQQFPDLHSELNLSSLELGDSALYFCASSGSGGSQETQYFGPGTRLLVL.

This chain uses TRBV5-1 with TRBJ2-2; 10 bases align to TRBD2. Germline trimming cut 3 bases from V and 3 bases from J; bases unmatched to any gene: 5. Germline assignment: CDR1 SGHRS and CDR2 YFSETQ. The CDR3 spans 16 residues. This CDR3 is CASSSPLAGDTGELFF. DNA of the CDR3: TGCGCCAGCAGCTCGCCCCTAGCGGGAGACACCGGGGAGCTGTTTTTT.

The genes are TRBV3-1 and TRBJ2-1; 9 nucleotides line up with TRBD2. This CDR3 contains 12 residues. Germline V lookup: CDR1 LGHDT, CDR2 YNNKEL (reference sequence). J was trimmed by 14 bases and V by 1 base; bases with no gene match: 3. The CDR3 spells CASSQVSGSEFF. The CDR3 DNA reads TGTGCCAGCAGCCAAGTTAGCGGGAGTGAGTTCTTC.

This clonotype turned up a few times. The chain links TRBV20-1 to TRBJ2-1, with D perhaps being TRBD1 or TRBD2 (6 bases each). The CDR3 runs 17 residues. Germline V gene sequence: CDR1 DFQATT, CDR2 SNEGSKA (reference sequence). V gave up 3 bases and J gave up 0 bases, with 18 bases separating them. CDR3 protein: CSARARGRPSSYNEQFF. DNA for the CDR3: TGCAGTGCTAGGGCTCGGGGGCGCCCGAGCTCCTACAATGAGCAGTTCTTC.

There are many counts of this clonotype. The chain combines TRBV12-3 or TRBV12-4 with TRBJ2-1, with 10 positions matching TRBD2. There are 18 residues in the CDR3. V shed 1 base, J shed 7 bases, and the junction held 13 bases outside the gene matches. CDR3 sequence reads: CASSLVAGGGARSNEQFF. The DNA of the CDR3 is TGTGCCAGCAGTTTAGTAGCGGGAGGAGGGGCTCGCTCGAATGAGCAGTTCTTC.

The table lists this clonotype with a few counts. V and J are TRBV6-1 and TRBJ2-1; D may be TRBD1 (5 bases). Germline-derived CDR1 and CDR2 are MNHNS and SASEGT. The ends were cut back, 1 base at V and 12 bases at J, with 10 bases in the middle. The CDR3 length is 12 residues. CDR3 DNA: TGTGCCAGCAGTGAAGGGGGCGTTGGGCAGTTCTTC. Translated: CASSEGGVGQFF.